One and the same sample provided the 27 T cell receptor beta chains below, sequenced in a study of T cells expressing NK-cell markers. TCRdb reworked the 5' RACE reads into one entry per CDR3 protein, no DNA. The listing contains about 150,000 distinct CDR3 sequences. Specimen: blood T cells: a sorted CD56 or NKG2C T cell subset, CD4+ or CD8+ T cells, or bulk PBMC T cells (not recorded which). These receptors were obtained from a man between 18 and 35 years old in good health.

The rearrangement links TRBV7-9 to TRBJ2-1; with no DNA, the TCRdb D assignment of TRBD2 cannot be verified. Germline assignment: CDR1 SEHNR and CDR2 FQNEAQ (reference sequence). This CDR3 is 16 amino acids long. The CDR3 here is CASSSTPSAPYNEQFF.

V gene TRBV10-2 combines with J gene TRBJ2-2. Germline loops: CDR1 WSHSY, CDR2 SAAADI. The CDR3 runs 12 residues. The CDR3 sequence is CASSGGSGELFF.

The rearrangement uses TRBV7-9 and TRBJ1-5. This CDR3 is built from 15 residues. The germline gives CDR1 SEHNR, CDR2 FQNEAQ (reference sequence). CDR3 region: CASSLAQAGNQPQHF.

CDR3 sequence reads: CASSYSVGQAYYNEQFF. The rearrangement joins TRBV6-5 to TRBJ2-1; TCRdb lists TRBD1, though no DNA is available to test this call. This CDR3 comprises 17 residues. Germline assignment: CDR1 MNHEY and CDR2 SVGAGI.

The rearrangement links TRBV2 to TRBJ2-3; TCRdb calls TRBD1, which cannot be checked without DNA. Germline V lookup: CDR1 SNHLY, CDR2 FYNNEI. The CDR3 has 15 amino acids. CDR3 residues: CASSETFTGYHTQYF.

The rearrangement uses TRBV5-5 and TRBJ2-1; TCRdb names TRBD2, which stays unverified in the absence of DNA. The CDR3 extends over 18 amino acids. Germline V lookup: CDR1 SGHKS, CDR2 YYEKEE (reference sequence). This chain's CDR3 is CASSLDASGRASYNEQFF.

The chain employs TRBV11-2 and TRBJ2-2; lacking DNA, the TRBD2 call made by TCRdb goes unchecked. The CDR3 runs 18 residues. CDR1 is SGHAT and CDR2 is FQNNGV in the germline V gene. CDR3 in amino acids: CASSPKHTGTYNTGELFF.

The chain carries TRBV7-9 and TRBJ2-5; no DNA is available, so the TRBD2 call from TCRdb remains unchecked. Germline CDR1 is SEHNR and CDR2 is FQNEAQ (reference sequence). There are 13 residues in the CDR3. The CDR3 reads CASSRAGEETQYF.

V and J are TRBV3-1 and TRBJ2-2. Germline assignment: CDR1 LGHDT and CDR2 YNNKEL (reference sequence). CDR3 length: 19 amino acids. The CDR3 sequence: CASSPMRWNATLLTGELFF.

This chain connects TRBV9 to TRBJ2-7; TCRdb returns TRBD2, unconfirmable since there is no DNA. This CDR3 contains 12 residues. Germline-derived CDR1 and CDR2 are SGDLS and YYNGEE. CDR3 sequence: CASSAAGGEQYF.

CDR3 in amino acids: CASSDGSASTDTQYF. The V and J genes are TRBV6-4 and TRBJ2-3. From germline, CDR1 is MRHNA and CDR2 SNTAGT. This CDR3 spans 15 amino acids.

The chain is built from TRBV7-8 and TRBJ2-1; TCRdb's D call, TRBD1, is unchecked because there is no DNA. Per germline, CDR1 SGHVS and CDR2 FQNEAQ. CDR3 size: 13 residues. The CDR3 sequence is CASSTPRGNEQFF.

The chain has TRBV28 and TRBJ2-7; the TCRdb call, TRBD1, lacks DNA for checking. Germline V CDR1 and CDR2: MDHEN, SYDVKM. The CDR3 runs 16 residues. The CDR3 here is CASSMTTKPGPHEQYF.

The chain has TRBV30 and TRBJ2-3. The CDR3 consists of 14 residues. Germline CDR1 is GTSNPN and CDR2 is SVGIG (reference sequence). The CDR3 region is CAWNTIGPTDTQYF.

This chain connects TRBV13 to TRBJ2-3; the D call from TCRdb, TRBD1, cannot be confirmed without DNA. Germline CDR1 reads PRHDT; CDR2 reads FYEKMQ (reference sequence). The CDR3 covers 17 residues. The chain's CDR3 is CASTPAPVGRSAYTQYF.

The chain has TRBV29-1 and TRBJ2-3; TCRdb's D gene call, TRBD2, goes unchecked for lack of DNA. The CDR3 sequence is 17 residues long. Germline CDR1 reads SQVTM; CDR2 reads ANQGSEA. The CDR3 sequence: CSAPTSGSPRYSDTQYF.

The rearrangement uses TRBV19 and TRBJ1-1; TCRdb's D gene call, TRBD1, goes unchecked for lack of DNA. The germline CDR1 and CDR2 sequences are LNHDA and SQIVND (reference sequence). The CDR3 has 14 residues. CDR3 protein: CASSYVGGATEAFF. Based on the CDR3 plus reference TRBV19 and TRBJ1-1, the full variable domain is DGGITQSPKYLFRKEGQNVTLSCEQNLNHDAMYWYRQDPGQGLRLIYYSQIVNDFQKGDIAEGYSVSREKKESFPLTVTSAQKNPTAFYLCASSYVGGATEAFFGQGTRLTVV.

The V gene is TRBV5-5, the J gene TRBJ2-7; the TCRdb D gene call, TRBD1, has no DNA to confirm it. The CDR3 loop spans 15 amino acids. Germline CDR1 reads SGHKS; CDR2 reads YYEKEE (reference sequence). CDR3 sequence: CASSLWGPGPYEQYF.

V usage is TRBV4-2 and J usage is TRBJ2-2; TCRdb names TRBD2, which stays unverified in the absence of DNA. Germline loops: CDR1 LGHNA, CDR2 YNFKEQ. The CDR3 sequence is 16 residues long. The CDR3 protein is CASSPTLAGHTGELFF.

V and J are TRBV24-1 and TRBJ2-5; the TCRdb call, TRBD1, lacks DNA for checking. The CDR3 runs 13 residues. Germline CDR1 is KGHDR and CDR2 is SFDVKD. CDR3 region: CATSEGTGETQYF.

The chain combines TRBV28 with TRBJ2-7; TCRdb's assignment of TRBD2 cannot be checked, as there is no DNA. The CDR3 contains 15 residues. Germline CDR1 MDHEN, CDR2 SYDVKM. Here the CDR3 reads CASSLVGELDYEQYF.

This chain links TRBV5-1 with TRBJ2-2. Germline CDR1 SGHRS, CDR2 YFSETQ. The CDR3 is 16 residues long. This CDR3 is CASSLIERWNTGELFF.

The V call is TRBV4-1, the J call TRBJ1-5; the TCRdb D gene call, TRBD1, has no DNA to confirm it. Per the germline V gene, CDR1 is MGHRA and CDR2 is YSYEKL. This CDR3 region has 13 residues. CDR3 residues: CASSQLGGEAQHF.

The rearrangement links TRBV20-1 to TRBJ2-7; no DNA is available, so the TRBD2 call from TCRdb remains unchecked. This CDR3 comprises 15 residues. The V gene's germline CDR1 is DFQATT and CDR2 SNEGSKA (reference sequence). CDR3 residues: CSARDFREGDHEQYF.

V is TRBV29-1 and J is TRBJ2-1; TCRdb returns TRBD2, unconfirmable since there is no DNA. From germline, CDR1 is SQVTM and CDR2 ANQGSEA. The CDR3 spans 14 residues. The CDR3 protein is CSAILAESNNEQFF.

The chain is built from TRBV5-1 and TRBJ2-7; TCRdb outputs TRBD2, but without DNA this stays unchecked. This CDR3 has 14 residues. Germline values: CDR1 SGHRS, CDR2 YFSETQ. The CDR3 sequence is CASSPGTRAYEQYF.

The chain combines TRBV5-4 with TRBJ2-5; TCRdb reports TRBD2, a call that lacks DNA to check it against. The CDR3 runs 13 residues. Germline loops: CDR1 SGHNT, CDR2 YYREEE (reference sequence). CDR3 sequence reads: CASSGASGETQYF. Looking up the rest from reference TRBV5-4 and TRBJ2-5 gives the full variable domain: ETGVTQSPTHLIKTRGQQVTLRCSSQSGHNTVSWYQQALGQGPQFIFQYYREEENGRGNFPPRFSGLQFPNYSSELNVNALELDDSALYLCASSGASGETQYFGPGTRLLVL.